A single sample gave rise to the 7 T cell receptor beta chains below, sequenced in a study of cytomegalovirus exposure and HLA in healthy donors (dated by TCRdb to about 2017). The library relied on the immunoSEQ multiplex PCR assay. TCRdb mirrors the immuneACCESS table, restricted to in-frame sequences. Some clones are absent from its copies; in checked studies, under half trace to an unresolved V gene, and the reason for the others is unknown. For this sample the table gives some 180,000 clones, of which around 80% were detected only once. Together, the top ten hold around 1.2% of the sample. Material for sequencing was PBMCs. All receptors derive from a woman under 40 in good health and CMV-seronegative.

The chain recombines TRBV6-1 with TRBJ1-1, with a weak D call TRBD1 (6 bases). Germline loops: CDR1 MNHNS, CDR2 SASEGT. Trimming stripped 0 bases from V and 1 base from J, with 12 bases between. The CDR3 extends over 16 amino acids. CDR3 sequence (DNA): TGTGCCAGCAGTGAAGCGACGGTGGGGGCGAACACTGAAGCTTTCTTT. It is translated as CASSEATVGANTEAFF.

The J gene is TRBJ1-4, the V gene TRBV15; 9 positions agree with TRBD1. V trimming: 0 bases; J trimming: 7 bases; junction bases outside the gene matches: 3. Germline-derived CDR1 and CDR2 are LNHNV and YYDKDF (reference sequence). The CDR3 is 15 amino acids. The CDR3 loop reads CATSREPGQGEKLFF. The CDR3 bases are TGTGCCACCAGCAGAGAACCGGGACAGGGTGAAAAACTGTTTTTT.

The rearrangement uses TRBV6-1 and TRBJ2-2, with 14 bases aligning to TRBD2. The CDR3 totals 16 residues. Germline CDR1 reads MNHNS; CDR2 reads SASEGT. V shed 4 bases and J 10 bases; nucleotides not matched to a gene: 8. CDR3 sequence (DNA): TGTGCCAGCAGTGCCCAGACTAGCGGGAGGGTGGTGGAGCTGTTTTTT. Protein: CASSAQTSGRVVELFF.

CDR3 sequence (DNA): TGTGCCAGCAGCTTGGGGTCTAGCGGGAGGGCCGGGGAGCTGTTTTTT. This sequence encodes CASSLGSSGRAGELFF. The chain carries TRBV5-6 and TRBJ2-2; 12 bases match TRBD2. The CDR3 consists of 16 residues. With V trimmed by 0 bases and J by 6 bases, 3 bases remained unmatched. CDR1 SGHDT and CDR2 YYEEEE come from the germline V gene. Together with reference TRBV5-6 and TRBJ2-2, the CDR3 gives the full variable domain: DAGVTQSPTHLIKTRGQQVTLRCSPKSGHDTVSWYQQALGQGPQFIFQYYEEEERQRGNFPDRFSGHQFPNYSSELNVNALLLGDSALYLCASSLGSSGRAGELFFGEGSRLTVL.

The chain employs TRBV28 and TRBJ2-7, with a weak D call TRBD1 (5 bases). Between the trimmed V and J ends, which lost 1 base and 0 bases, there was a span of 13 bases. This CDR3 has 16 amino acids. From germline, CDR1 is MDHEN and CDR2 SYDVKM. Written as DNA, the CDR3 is TGTGCCAGCAGTTTATTGGGTGACAGCCTCTCCTACGAGCAGTACTTC. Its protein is CASSLLGDSLSYEQYF.

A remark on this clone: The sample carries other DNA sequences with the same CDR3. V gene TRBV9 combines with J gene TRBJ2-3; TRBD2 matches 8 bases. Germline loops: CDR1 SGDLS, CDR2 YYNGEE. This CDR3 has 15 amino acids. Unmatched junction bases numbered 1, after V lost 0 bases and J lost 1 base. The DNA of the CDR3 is TGTGCCAGCAGCGTAGCGGGGGGGGGCACAGATACGCAGTATTTT. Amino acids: CASSVAGGGTDTQYF.

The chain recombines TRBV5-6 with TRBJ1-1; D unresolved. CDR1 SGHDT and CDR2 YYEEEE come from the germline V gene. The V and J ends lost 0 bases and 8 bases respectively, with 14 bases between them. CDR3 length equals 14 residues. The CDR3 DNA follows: TGTGCCAGCAGCTTGGCCGCACAGTCTACAGAAGCTTTCTTT. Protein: CASSLAAQSTEAFF.